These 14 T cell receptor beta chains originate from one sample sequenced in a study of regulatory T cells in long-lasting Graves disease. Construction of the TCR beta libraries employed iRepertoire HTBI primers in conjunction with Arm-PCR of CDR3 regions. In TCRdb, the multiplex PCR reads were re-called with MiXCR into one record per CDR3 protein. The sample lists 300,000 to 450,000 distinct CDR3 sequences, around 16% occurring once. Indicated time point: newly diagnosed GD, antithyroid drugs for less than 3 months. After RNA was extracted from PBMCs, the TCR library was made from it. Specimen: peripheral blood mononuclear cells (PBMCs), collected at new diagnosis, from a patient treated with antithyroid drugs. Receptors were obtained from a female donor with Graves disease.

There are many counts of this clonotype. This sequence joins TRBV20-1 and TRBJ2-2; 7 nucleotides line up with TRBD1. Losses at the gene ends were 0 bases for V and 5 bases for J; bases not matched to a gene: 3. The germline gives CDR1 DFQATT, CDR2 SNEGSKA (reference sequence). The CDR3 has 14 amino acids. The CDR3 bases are TGCAGTGCTAGAGAAAGGGGGCTGACCGGGGAGCTGTTTTTT. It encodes CSARERGLTGELFF.

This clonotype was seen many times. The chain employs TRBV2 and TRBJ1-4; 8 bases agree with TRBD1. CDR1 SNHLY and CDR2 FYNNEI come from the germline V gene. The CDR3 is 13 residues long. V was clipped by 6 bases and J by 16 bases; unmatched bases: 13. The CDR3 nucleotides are TGTGCCAGCAGGATAAGTGGCGCGGGACAGGAGTTTTTT. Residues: CASRISGAGQEFF.

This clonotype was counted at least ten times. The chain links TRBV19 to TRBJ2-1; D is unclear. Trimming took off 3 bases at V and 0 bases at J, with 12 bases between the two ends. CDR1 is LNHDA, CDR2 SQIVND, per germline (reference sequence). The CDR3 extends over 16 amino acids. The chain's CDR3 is CASSMHSSSSYNEQFF. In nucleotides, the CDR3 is TGTGCCAGTAGTATGCACTCTTCGAGCTCCTACAATGAGCAGTTCTTC.

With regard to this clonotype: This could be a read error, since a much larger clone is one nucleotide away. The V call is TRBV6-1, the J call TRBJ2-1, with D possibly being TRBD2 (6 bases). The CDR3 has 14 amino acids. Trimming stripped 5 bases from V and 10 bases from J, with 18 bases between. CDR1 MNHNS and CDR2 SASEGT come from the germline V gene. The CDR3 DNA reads TGTGCCAGCAGTCCGGGGGTGGCGTACTACGAGCAGTTCTTC. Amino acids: CASSPGVAYYEQFF.

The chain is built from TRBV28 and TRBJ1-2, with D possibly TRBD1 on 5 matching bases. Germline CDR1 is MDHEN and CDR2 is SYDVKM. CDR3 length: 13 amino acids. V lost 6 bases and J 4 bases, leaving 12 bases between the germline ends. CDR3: CASSPLGTYGYTF. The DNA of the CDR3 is TGTGCCAGCAGCCCACTCGGGACCTATGGCTACACCTTC.

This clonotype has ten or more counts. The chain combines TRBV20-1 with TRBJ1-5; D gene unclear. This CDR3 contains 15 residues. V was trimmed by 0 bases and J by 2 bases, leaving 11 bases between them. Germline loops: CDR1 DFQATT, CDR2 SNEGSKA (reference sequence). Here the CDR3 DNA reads TGCAGTGCTAGAGATCATGTGGGAGGCAATCAGCCCCAGCATTTT. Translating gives CSARDHVGGNQPQHF.

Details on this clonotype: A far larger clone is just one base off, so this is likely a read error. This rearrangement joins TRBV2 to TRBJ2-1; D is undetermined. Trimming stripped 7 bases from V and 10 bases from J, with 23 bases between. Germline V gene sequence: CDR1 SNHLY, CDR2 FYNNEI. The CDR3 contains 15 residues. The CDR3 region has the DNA TGTGCCAGCACCCCTGAGGTCGTGGGGTTAGACGAGCAGTTCTTC. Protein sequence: CASTPEVVGLDEQFF.

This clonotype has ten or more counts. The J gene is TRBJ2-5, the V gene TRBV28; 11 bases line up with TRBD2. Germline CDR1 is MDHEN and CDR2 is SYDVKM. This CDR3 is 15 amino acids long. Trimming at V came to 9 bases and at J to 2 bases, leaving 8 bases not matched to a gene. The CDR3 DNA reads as TGTGCCAGTAGAGGGACTAGCGGACCTCAAGAGACCCAGTACTTC. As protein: CASRGTSGPQETQYF.

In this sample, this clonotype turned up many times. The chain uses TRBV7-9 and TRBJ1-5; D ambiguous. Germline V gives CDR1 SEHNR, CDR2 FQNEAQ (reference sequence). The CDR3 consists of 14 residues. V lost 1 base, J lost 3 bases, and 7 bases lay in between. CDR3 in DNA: TGTGCCAGCAGCTTAGGGCAGTTCAATCAGCCCCAGCATTTT. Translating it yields CASSLGQFNQPQHF.

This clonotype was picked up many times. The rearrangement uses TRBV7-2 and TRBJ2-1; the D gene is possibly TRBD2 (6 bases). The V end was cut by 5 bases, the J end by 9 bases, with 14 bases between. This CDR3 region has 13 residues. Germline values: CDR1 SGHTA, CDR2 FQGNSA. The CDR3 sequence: CASSLGGRGEQFF. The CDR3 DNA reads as TGTGCCAGCAGCCTCGGTGGGCGGGGTGAGCAGTTCTTC.

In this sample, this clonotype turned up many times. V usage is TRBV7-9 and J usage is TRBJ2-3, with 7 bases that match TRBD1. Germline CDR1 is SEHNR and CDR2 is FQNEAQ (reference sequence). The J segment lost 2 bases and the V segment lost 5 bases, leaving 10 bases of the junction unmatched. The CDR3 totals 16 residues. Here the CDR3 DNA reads TGTGCCAGCAGCGCCGGGACAGTAAAGTCCACAGATACGCAGTATTTT. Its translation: CASSAGTVKSTDTQYF.

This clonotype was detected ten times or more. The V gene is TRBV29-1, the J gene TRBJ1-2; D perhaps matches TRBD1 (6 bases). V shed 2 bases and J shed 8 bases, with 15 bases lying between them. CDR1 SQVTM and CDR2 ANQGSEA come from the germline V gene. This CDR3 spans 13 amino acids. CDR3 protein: CSVENRDLEGYTF. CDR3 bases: TGCAGCGTTGAAAACAGGGACCTGGAGGGCTACACCTTC.

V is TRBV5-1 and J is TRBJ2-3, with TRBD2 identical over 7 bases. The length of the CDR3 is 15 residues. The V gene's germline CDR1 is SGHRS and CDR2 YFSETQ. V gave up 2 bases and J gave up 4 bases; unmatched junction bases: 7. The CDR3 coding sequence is TGCGCCAGCAGCTTCAGCGGGAATCGTCCAGATACGCAGTATTTT. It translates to CASSFSGNRPDTQYF.

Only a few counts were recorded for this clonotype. CDR3 sequence reads: CASSLRPAGQGSYGYTF. In DNA, the CDR3 is TGTGCCAGCAGTTTAAGGCCAGCGGGACAGGGAAGCTATGGCTACACCTTC. The chain has TRBV12-3 or TRBV12-4 and TRBJ1-2; 9 bases align to TRBD1. The CDR3 spans 17 residues. V was pared by 2 bases and J by 4 bases, with 11 bases of the junction left unmatched.